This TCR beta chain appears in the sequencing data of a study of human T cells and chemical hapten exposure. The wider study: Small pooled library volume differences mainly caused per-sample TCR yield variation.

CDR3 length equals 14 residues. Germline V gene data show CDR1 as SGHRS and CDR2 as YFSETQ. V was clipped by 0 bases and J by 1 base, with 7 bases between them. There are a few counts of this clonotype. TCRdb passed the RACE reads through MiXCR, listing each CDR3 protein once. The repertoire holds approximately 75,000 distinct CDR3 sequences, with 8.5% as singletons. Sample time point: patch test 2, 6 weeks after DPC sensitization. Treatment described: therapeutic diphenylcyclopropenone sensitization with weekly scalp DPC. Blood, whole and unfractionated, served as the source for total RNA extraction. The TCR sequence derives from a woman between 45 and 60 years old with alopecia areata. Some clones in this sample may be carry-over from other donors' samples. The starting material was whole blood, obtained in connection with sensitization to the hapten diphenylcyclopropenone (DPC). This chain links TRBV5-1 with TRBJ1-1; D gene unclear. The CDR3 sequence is CASSLAATNTEAFF. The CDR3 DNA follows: TGCGCCAGCAGCTTGGCAGCGACGAACACTGAAGCTTTCTTT.